This T cell receptor (beta chain) stems from a study of T cell repertoires in cytomegalovirus infection. About the study: Use of recently identified HLA-C-restricted and well-studied HLA-B-restricted CMV epitopes was part of the study. It was the public TCR beta signatures that indicated both CMV infection and matching HLA type.

The CDR3 runs 15 residues. In germline, CDR1 is LNHDA, CDR2 SQIVND (reference sequence). Each CDR3 protein is one row after TCRdb ran MiXCR on the reads. The sample yields about 60,000 distinct CDR3 sequences, about 19% seen once. Study results and limitations: Carriers of CMV and the relevant HLA type were discriminated by public TCR beta frequency.

As for this clonotype: Antigen specificity is unknown.

The chain joins TRBV19 to TRBJ2-5; 9 bases agree with TRBD2. The clonotype was recovered from a human donor in good health (CMV status not recorded). Some clones in this sample may be carry-over from other donors' samples. Material: CD8+ T cells from cultured PBMCs, obtained from culture after CMV antigen stimulation. CDR3 loop: CATSRGGFQQETQYF. CDR3 DNA sequence: TGTGCAACCTCGCGGGGGGGCTTCCAGCAAGAGACCCAGTACTTC.